Listed here is a single TCR beta chain. Its target is unknown. Measured with immunoSEQ multiplex PCR; TCRdb has only the in-frame clones, and not every one. In the table there are about 46,000 clones, 85% to 95% of which are singletons. V shed 1 base and J shed 1 base, with 7 bases lying between them. The CDR3 loop spans 14 amino acids. The germline V gene encodes CDR1 MDHEN and CDR2 SYDVKM. The data belong to a study of a mutant IDH1 vaccine in newly diagnosed glioma. Time point reported: week 35, safety follow-up. Every vaccination contained 300 ug of the mutant IDH1 20-mer peptide and was paired with topical imiquimod.

Sequencing was performed on PBMCs, taken from a glioma patient whose treatment included an IDH1 peptide vaccine. The chain combines TRBV28 with TRBJ1-1; possibly TRBD1 for D (5 bases). The receptor was isolated from a man aged 45-65 years with glioma. CDR3 in amino acids: CASSLFRGNTEAFF. CDR3 in DNA: TGTGCCAGCAGTTTATTTAGGGGGAACACTGAAGCTTTCTTT.